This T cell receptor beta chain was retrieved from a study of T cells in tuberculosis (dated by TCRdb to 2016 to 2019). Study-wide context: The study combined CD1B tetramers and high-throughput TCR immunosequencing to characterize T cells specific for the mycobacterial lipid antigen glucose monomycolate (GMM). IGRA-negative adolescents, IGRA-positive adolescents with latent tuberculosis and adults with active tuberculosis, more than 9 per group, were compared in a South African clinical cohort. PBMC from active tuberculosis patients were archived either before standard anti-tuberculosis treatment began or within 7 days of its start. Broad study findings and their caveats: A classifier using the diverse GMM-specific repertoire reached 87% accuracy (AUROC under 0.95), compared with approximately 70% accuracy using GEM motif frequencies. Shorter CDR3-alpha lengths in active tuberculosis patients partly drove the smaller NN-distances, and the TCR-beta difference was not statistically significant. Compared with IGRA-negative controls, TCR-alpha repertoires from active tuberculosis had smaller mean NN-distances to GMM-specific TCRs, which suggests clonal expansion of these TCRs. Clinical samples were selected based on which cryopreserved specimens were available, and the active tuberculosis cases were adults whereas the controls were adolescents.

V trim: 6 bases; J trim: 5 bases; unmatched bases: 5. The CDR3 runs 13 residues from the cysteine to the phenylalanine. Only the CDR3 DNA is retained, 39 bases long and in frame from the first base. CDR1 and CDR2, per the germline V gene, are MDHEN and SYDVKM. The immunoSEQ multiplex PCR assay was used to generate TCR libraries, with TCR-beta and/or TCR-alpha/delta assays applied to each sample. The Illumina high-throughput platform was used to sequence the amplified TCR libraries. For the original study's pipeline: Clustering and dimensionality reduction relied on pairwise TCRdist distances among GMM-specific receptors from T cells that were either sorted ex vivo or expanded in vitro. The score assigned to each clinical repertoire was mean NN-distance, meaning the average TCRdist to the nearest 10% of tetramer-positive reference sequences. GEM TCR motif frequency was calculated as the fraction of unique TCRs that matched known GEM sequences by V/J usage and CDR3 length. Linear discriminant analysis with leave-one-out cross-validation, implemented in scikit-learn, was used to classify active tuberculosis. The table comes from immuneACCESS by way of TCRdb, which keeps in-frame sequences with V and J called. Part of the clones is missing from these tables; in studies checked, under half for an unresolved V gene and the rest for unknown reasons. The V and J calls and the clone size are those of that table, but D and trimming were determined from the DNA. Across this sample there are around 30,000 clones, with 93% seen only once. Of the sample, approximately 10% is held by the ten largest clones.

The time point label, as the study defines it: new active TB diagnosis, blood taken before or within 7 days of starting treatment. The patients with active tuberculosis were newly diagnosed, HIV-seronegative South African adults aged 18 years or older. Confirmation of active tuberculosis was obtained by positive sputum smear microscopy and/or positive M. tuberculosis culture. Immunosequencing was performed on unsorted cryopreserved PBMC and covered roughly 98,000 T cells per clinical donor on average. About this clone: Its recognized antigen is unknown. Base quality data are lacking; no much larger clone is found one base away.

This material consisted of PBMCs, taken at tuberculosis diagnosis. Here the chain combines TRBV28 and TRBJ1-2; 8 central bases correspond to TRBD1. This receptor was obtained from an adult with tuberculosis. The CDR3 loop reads CASSPRGLYGYTF. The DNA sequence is TGTGCCAGCAGCCCCAGGGGGCTGTATGGCTACACCTTC.